Sequencing of this T cell receptor (beta chain) was carried out in a study of neurological immune-mediated disorders. TCRdb fed the 5' RACE reads into MiXCR, producing one record per CDR3 protein. The sample lists under 85,000 distinct CDR3 sequences; over 5% were seen once. This clonotype was recorded many times. The CDR3 covers 14 residues. The J segment lost 2 bases and the V segment lost 6 bases, leaving 5 bases of the junction unmatched. Germline CDR1 reads ENHRY; CDR2 reads SYGVKD. Sequencing input: PBMCs. The sequence derives from a human donor with multiple sclerosis. The donor label of this sample is uncertain. This rearrangement joins TRBV10-3 to TRBJ1-1; 8 bases align to TRBD1. The CDR3 nucleotides are TGTGCCATCAGCCTGACAGGGGATAACACTGAAGCTTTCTTT. It yields the protein CAISLTGDNTEAFF.